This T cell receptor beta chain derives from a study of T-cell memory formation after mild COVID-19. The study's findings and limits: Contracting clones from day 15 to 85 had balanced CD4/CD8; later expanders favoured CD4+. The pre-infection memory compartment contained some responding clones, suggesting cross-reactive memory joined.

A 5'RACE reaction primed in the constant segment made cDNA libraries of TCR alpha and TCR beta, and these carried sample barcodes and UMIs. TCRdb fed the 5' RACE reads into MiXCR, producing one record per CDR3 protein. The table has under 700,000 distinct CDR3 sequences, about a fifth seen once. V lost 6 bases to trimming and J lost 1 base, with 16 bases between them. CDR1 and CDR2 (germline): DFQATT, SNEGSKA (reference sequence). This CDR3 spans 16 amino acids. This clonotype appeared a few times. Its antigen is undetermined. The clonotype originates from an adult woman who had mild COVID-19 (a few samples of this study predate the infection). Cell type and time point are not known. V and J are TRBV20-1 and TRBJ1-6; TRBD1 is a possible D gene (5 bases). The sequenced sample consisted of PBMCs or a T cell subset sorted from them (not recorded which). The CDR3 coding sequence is TGCAGTGCCCCCGGGGGTCAGGGATCCTATAATTCACCCCTCCACTTT. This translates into CSAPGGQGSYNSPLHF.